A selection of T cell receptor beta chains follows, all from one sample in a study of identifying expanded T cells in peripheral blood. This table comes from immunoSEQ multiplex PCR, and its TCRdb copy is limited to in-frame clones, with some not included. The repertoire consists of fewer than 65,000 clones, with approximately 89% occurring once and the leading ten covering approximately 4.5%. Sequenced material: blood. These receptors all come from a person aged 18-69 years in good health. Both conserved end residues are part of each CDR3. Each record gives: V gene, CDR3 length, CDR3 protein.

v_gene: TRBV19; len: 13; CDR3aa: CASRGTGPIEQYF
v_gene: TRBV6-1; len: 13; CDR3aa: CASSEAEFTEAFF
v_gene: TRBV4-1; len: 13; CDR3aa: CASSPGQNTEAFF
v_gene: TRBV27; len: 19; CDR3aa: CASSLSQGKASGRFYEQYF
v_gene: TRBV5-1; len: 17; CDR3aa: CASSLAGTPWVGETQYF
v_gene: TRBV5-6; len: 16; CDR3aa: CASSLSGLAGAYEQYF
v_gene: TRBV5-6; len: 15; CDR3aa: CASSLYGTGDRGYTF
v_gene: TRBV5-5; len: 14; CDR3aa: CASSFSGRAYEQYF
v_gene: TRBV6-4; len: 16; CDR3aa: CASSDSTSGGADTQYF
v_gene: TRBV5-6; len: 14; CDR3aa: CASSLNVGVNEQFF
v_gene: TRBV5-6; len: 14; CDR3aa: CASSHFSGANVLTF
v_gene: TRBV28; len: 14; CDR3aa: CASSSGNSGNTIYF
v_gene: TRBV5-6; len: 14; CDR3aa: CASSKGFPNEKLFF
v_gene: TRBV11-2; len: 15; CDR3aa: CASSLGLQGQETQYF
v_gene: TRBV27; len: 15; CDR3aa: CASRGLAGVSHEQYF
v_gene: TRBV28; len: 11; CDR3aa: CASSPRTEQYF
v_gene: TRBV18; len: 13; CDR3aa: CASSLTGNTEAFF
v_gene: TRBV19; len: 15; CDR3aa: CASRSGGSGANVLTF
v_gene: TRBV11-3; len: 16; CDR3aa: CASSLRDRGGGNEQFF
v_gene: TRBV28; len: 12; CDR3aa: CASSSEFPEQFF
v_gene: TRBV5-1; len: 14; CDR3aa: CASSSSSDLTEAFF
v_gene: TRBV7-9; len: 14; CDR3aa: CASSGRDRVIEQYF
v_gene: TRBV5-6; len: 12; CDR3aa: CASSRGWETQYF
v_gene: TRBV4-1; len: 20; CDR3aa: CASSQIPGTSPQQSQNIQYF
v_gene: TRBV5-1; len: 14; CDR3aa: CASTLTGATGELFF
v_gene: TRBV5-1; len: 14; CDR3aa: CASSLEPANAIQYF
v_gene: TRBV5-6; len: 12; CDR3aa: CASSFSSYEQYF
v_gene: TRBV18; len: 15; CDR3aa: CASSPSGRGPDTQYF
v_gene: TRBV10-2; len: 13; CDR3aa: CASSEGPTYEQFF
v_gene: TRBV5-1; len: 15; CDR3aa: CASSLEVGTEDEQFF
v_gene: TRBV4-1; len: 14; CDR3aa: CASSYRDSIYEQYF
v_gene: TRBV7-9; len: 13; CDR3aa: CASSQNTGNEQFF
v_gene: TRBV5-6; len: 15; CDR3aa: CASSLAGGVYNEQFF
v_gene: TRBV6-1; len: 12; CDR3aa: CASRTATDTQYF
v_gene: TRBV7-9; len: 15; CDR3aa: CASSFGRSLGEKLFF
v_gene: TRBV4-1; len: 13; CDR3aa: CASSQGGAYEQYF
v_gene: TRBV6-6; len: 14; CDR3aa: CASSYGNSGNTIYF
v_gene: TRBV9; len: 19; CDR3aa: CASSAREGLFEQIPYEQYF
v_gene: TRBV9; len: 13; CDR3aa: CASSPRLGRGYTF
v_gene: TRBV4-1; len: 16; CDR3aa: CASSQDRSGLVYEQYF
v_gene: TRBV6-6; len: 13; CDR3aa: CASSYSPNFFQYF
v_gene: TRBV18; len: 16; CDR3aa: CASSQARQSGTGELFF
v_gene: TRBV4-3; len: 15; CDR3aa: CASSQDSSALNGYTF
v_gene: TRBV7-2; len: 15; CDR3aa: CASSLEATGTYEQYF
v_gene: TRBV27; len: 15; CDR3aa: CASRVSTGPRYEQYF
v_gene: TRBV5-1; len: 13; CDR3aa: CASSLDGNYGYTF
v_gene: TRBV19; len: 13; CDR3aa: CASSIGGNQPQHF
v_gene: TRBV4-1; len: 19; CDR3aa: CASSHFFPPGLAGGGELFF
v_gene: TRBV11-3; len: 13; CDR3aa: CASSLVAGVEQYF
v_gene: TRBV30; len: 14; CDR3aa: CAWSKQGFVDTQYF
v_gene: TRBV30; len: 12; CDR3aa: CAWGDRNTEAFF
v_gene: TRBV23-1; len: 16; CDR3aa: CASSPNSWTGGRTQYF